Each of the 14 T cell receptor beta chains below was sequenced from the same sample in a study of T cells in Graves' hyperthyroidism and ophthalmopathy. The source material, RNA transcripts, was used to amplify TCR beta CDR3 regions. The TCR CDR3 was amplified in a first-round RT-PCR using the HTBI primer set. A single record per CDR3 protein comes from TCRdb applying MiXCR to the multiplex PCR reads. The sample records some 570,000 distinct CDR3 sequences, over 15% being singletons. Sequencing was carried out using blood. The receptor source for this set is a woman aged 18 to 35 with Graves' ophthalmopathy.

The genes are TRBV7-9 and TRBJ1-4, with D uncertain. The CDR3 is 13 amino acids. The germline V gene encodes CDR1 SEHNR and CDR2 FQNEAQ (reference sequence). Trimming shortened V by 5 bases and J by 4 bases, and 8 bases separated the two germline ends. The CDR3 coding sequence is TGTGCCAGCAGCGCCGAGAGTAATGAAAAACTGTTTTTT. This gives the protein CASSAESNEKLFF.

This chain uses TRBV5-1 with TRBJ1-2; TRBD1 aligns across 9 bases. V was pared by 0 bases and J by 4 bases, with 4 bases of the junction left unmatched. The germline V gene encodes CDR1 SGHRS and CDR2 YFSETQ. This CDR3 is 15 amino acids long. The CDR3 spells CASSLDGQGLYGYTF. CDR3 DNA sequence: TGCGCCAGCAGCTTGGATGGACAGGGGCTCTATGGCTACACCTTC.

This clonotype turned up a few times. The chain has TRBV20-1 and TRBJ1-1, with TRBD1 as a possible D gene (6 bases). Germline V lookup: CDR1 DFQATT, CDR2 SNEGSKA (reference sequence). There are 13 residues in the CDR3. V lost 8 bases and J lost 7, with 20 bases in between. The CDR3 sequence is CSHLGQSNYEAFF. CDR3 nucleotides: TGCAGTCACCTAGGACAGTCGAACTATGAAGCTTTCTTT.

This clonotype was counted ten times or more. The chain uses TRBV20-1 and TRBJ2-3, with 7 positions matching TRBD1. Losses at the gene ends were 0 bases for V and 0 bases for J; bases not matched to a gene: 12. Germline lookup yields CDR1 DFQATT and CDR2 SNEGSKA (reference sequence). The CDR3 contains 18 residues. DNA of the CDR3: TGCAGTGCTAGAGATCTGGGAAGACAGGGTCGGAGCACAGATACGCAGTATTTT. Translated: CSARDLGRQGRSTDTQYF.

This clonotype was observed many times. An end of the junction does not agree with germline; a read error may underlie this. Here the CDR3 reads CANSHPGTGYYEQYF. The CDR3 DNA is TGTGCCAACAGCCATCCCGGGACAGGGTACTACGAGCAGTACTTC. The chain combines TRBV3-1 with TRBJ2-7; 9 nucleotides agree with TRBD1. Germline V CDR1 and CDR2: LGHDT, YNNKEL (reference sequence). The CDR3 length is 15 residues.

The chain combines TRBV6-1 with TRBJ2-3; D may be TRBD1 or TRBD2 (5 bases each). V shed 7 bases and J shed 8 bases, with 13 bases lying between them. The CDR3 is 12 residues long. CDR1 is MNHNS, CDR2 SASEGT, per germline. The CDR3 DNA reads TGTGCCAGCATCAGAGGGGAAGGTACGCAGTATTTT. Residues: CASIRGEGTQYF.

The V and J genes are TRBV9 and TRBJ2-1, with TRBD2 as a possible D gene (5 bases). Between the trimmed V and J ends, which lost 0 bases and 8 bases, there was a span of 6 bases. The germline gives CDR1 SGDLS, CDR2 YYNGEE. CDR3 length equals 12 residues. The CDR3 reads CASSVGEYEQFF. DNA of the CDR3: TGTGCCAGCAGCGTAGGGGAGTATGAGCAGTTCTTC. The full variable domain, in which reference TRBV9 and TRBJ2-1 provide the parts outside the CDR3, is DSGVTQTPKHLITATGQRVTLRCSPRSGDLSVYWYQQSLDQGLQFLIQYYNGEERAKGNILERFSAQQFPDLHSELNLSSLELGDSALYFCASSVGEYEQFFGPGTRLTVL.

This clonotype was observed many times. The chain links TRBV6-2 or TRBV6-3 to TRBJ1-1, with 7 bases that match TRBD1. The germline CDR1 and CDR2 sequences are MNHEY and SVGEGT. The CDR3 length is 14 residues. Trimming at V came to 6 bases and at J to 2 bases, leaving 6 bases not matched to a gene. CDR3 sequence: CASRKTGINTEAFF. CDR3 DNA: TGTGCCAGCAGGAAGACAGGGATTAACACTGAAGCTTTCTTT.

The genes are TRBV4-1 and TRBJ2-1; 11 bases are shared with TRBD1. The V gene end was trimmed by 1 base and the J gene end by 7 bases; junction bases not matched to a gene: 3. The germline V gene encodes CDR1 MGHRA and CDR2 YSYEKL. CDR3 length: 15 residues. CDR3 bases: TGCGCCAGCAGCCAAGGGGACAGGGGGACGAATGAGCAGTTCTTC. Translating gives CASSQGDRGTNEQFF.

This clonotype was found many times. The rearrangement joins TRBV7-2 to TRBJ2-3, with a possible D match to TRBD2 (7 bases). Germline CDR1 is SGHTA and CDR2 is FQGNSA. The CDR3 is 17 residues long. The V and J ends lost 7 bases and 1 base respectively, with 21 bases between them. The CDR3 region has the DNA TGTGCCAGCACCTCCCTGGGGGGGGGCGTCCGCACAGATACGCAGTATTTT. This codes for CASTSLGGGVRTDTQYF.

This clonotype has at least ten counts. V and J are TRBV12-3 or TRBV12-4 and TRBJ2-5; TRBD2 matches 7 bases. This CDR3 has 13 residues. V lost 6 bases and J lost 5; bases outside the gene matches: 6. The CDR3 sequence is CASRSSGGETQYF. CDR3 DNA: TGTGCCAGCAGAAGCTCCGGGGGGGAGACCCAGTACTTC.

V and J are TRBV7-8 and TRBJ1-2, with a tentative D call TRBD1 (5 bases). Trimming took 4 bases from V and 4 from J, leaving 19 bases between them. The V gene's germline CDR1 is SGHVS and CDR2 FQNEAQ. CDR3 length: 16 residues. The CDR3 DNA follows: TGTGCCAGCAGCTCTAGCGGGCAGGGAGGGCCCTATGGCTACACCTTC. Encoded protein: CASSSSGQGGPYGYTF. Together with reference TRBV7-8 and TRBJ1-2, the CDR3 gives the full variable domain: GAGVSQSPRYKVAKRGQDVALRCDPISGHVSLFWYQQALGQGPEFLTYFQNEAQLDKSGLPSDRFFAERPEGSVSTLKIQRTQQEDSAVYLCASSSSGQGGPYGYTFGSGTRLTVV.

A word on this clonotype: A much larger clone differs from this one at a single base, so this may be a read error. The chain recombines TRBV28 with TRBJ1-1; D unclear. The CDR3 is 15 residues long. Germline V gene lookup returns CDR1 MDHEN and CDR2 SYDVKM. Here the CDR3 DNA reads TGTGCCAGCAGTTTAGACACCGCGGGGAACACTGAAGCTTCCTTT. Its protein is CASSLDTAGNTEASF.

This clonotype was recorded only once. The chain recombines TRBV10-3 with TRBJ2-1, with D unclear. The V gene lost 2 bases and the J gene lost 0 bases, with 14 bases spanning the gap. CDR3 length: 17 amino acids. The germline V gene has CDR1 ENHRY and CDR2 SYGVKD. This CDR3 is CAISEEEMRSSYNEQFF. Written as DNA, the CDR3 is TGTGCCATCAGTGAGGAAGAGATGAGAAGCTCCTACAATGAGCAGTTCTTC.